This T cell receptor beta chain comes out of a study of T cells after posttransplantation cyclophosphamide. Study results and caveats: After PTCy, TRB diversity resembled that of CNI/methotrexate controls.

Turning to this clone: What it binds is not known.

Method: immunoSEQ multiplex PCR; TCRdb's copy keeps in-frame clones and lacks some. The sample holds about 9,200 clones, over 95% seen once. The CDR3 consists of 16 residues. The V gene end was trimmed by 4 bases and the J gene end by 7 bases; junction bases not matched to a gene: 10. CDR1 is SGHRS and CDR2 is YFSETQ in the germline V gene. Cells defined as naive were viable CD3+CD4+ or CD3+CD8+ and CCR7+CD45RA+CD45RO-CD95-CD27+CD28+. The chain links TRBV5-1 to TRBJ1-6; 8 nucleotides line up with TRBD1. The source is a man aged 50 to 59 in good health, CMV-negative, and a related stem cell transplant donor. Sequenced material: naive CD8+ T cells sorted from PBMCs. The CDR3 is CASSKDREGWNSPLHF. Here the CDR3 DNA reads TGCGCCAGCAGCAAGGACAGGGAAGGCTGGAATTCACCCCTCCACTTT.